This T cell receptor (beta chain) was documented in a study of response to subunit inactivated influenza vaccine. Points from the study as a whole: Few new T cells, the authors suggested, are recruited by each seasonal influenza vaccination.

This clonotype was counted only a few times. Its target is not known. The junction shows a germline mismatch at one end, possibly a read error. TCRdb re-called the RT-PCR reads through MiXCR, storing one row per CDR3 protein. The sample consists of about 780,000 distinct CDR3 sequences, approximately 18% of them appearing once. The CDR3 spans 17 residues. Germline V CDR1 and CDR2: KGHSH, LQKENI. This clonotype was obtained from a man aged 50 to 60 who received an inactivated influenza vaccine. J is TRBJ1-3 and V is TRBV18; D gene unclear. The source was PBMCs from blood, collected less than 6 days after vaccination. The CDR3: CARSPQRRTFSGNTIYF. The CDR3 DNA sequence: TGTGCCAGATCACCACAAAGGAGGACGTTCTCTGGAAACACCATATATTTT.